This T cell receptor (beta chain) is drawn from a study of cytomegalovirus exposure and HLA in healthy donors. On the study more broadly: Earlier work reported 95 million to 130 million unique TCR beta sequences from 180 million or so T cells. Study conclusions and caveats: TCR beta sequences numbering under 20,000 were associated with HLA alleles at 0.05 false discovery rate in a later analysis. Earlier analysis looked at TCR beta V segments, and most were productive about 90% or about 30% of the time.

The PCR was carried out with 60 Vbeta primers and 13 Jbeta primers. Here immunoSEQ multiplex PCR was the method, and the copy in TCRdb shows in-frame clones only, minus some. The sample yields roughly 250,000 clones, roughly 80% seen once. Worth noting for this clone: Its antigen is unidentified.

This CDR3 has 11 residues. The V end was cut by 7 bases, the J end by 9 bases, with 11 bases between. CDR1 and CDR2 from the germline V gene are SGDLS and YYNGEE. The chain joins TRBV9 to TRBJ2-1; a possible D gene is TRBD1 (5 bases). This sequence was found in a girl aged 2 to 10 in good health and CMV-seronegative. Input material: PBMCs. The CDR3 sequence is CASGTQGEQFF. In DNA form, the CDR3 reads TGTGCCAGCGGAACTCAGGGTGAGCAGTTCTTC.